Below are 21 T cell receptor beta chains sequenced from a single sample in a study of vaccination and CD4 T cells after COVID-19. No antigen has been identified for these receptors. Researchers used the Oncomine TCR Beta short-read assay to sequence DNA from cultured CD4+ T cells. TCRdb reprocessed the PCR reads with MiXCR, giving one entry per CDR3 protein. In the table there are more than 9,500 distinct CDR3 sequences, more than 40% of which are singletons. The sample's treatment: approximately nine-day PBMC culture with coronavirus spike peptide pools or control peptides (ViraFEST assay). The source material was CD4+ T cells from blood, cultured in vitro. These receptors originate from a human donor who had recovered from COVID-19.

Here the CDR3 reads CASSAPIVYLASWTTEAFF. The CDR3 nucleotides are TGTGCCAGCAGTGCCCCAATTGTTTACTTGGCGTCGTGGACCACTGAAGCTTTCTTT. The V call is TRBV25-1, the J call TRBJ1-1; D gene uncertain. The CDR3 length is 19 residues. Germline CDR1 and CDR2: MGHDK and SYGVNS. V was trimmed by 4 bases and J by 4 bases, leaving 28 bases between them. Complete variable domain (other parts from reference TRBV25-1 and TRBJ1-1): EADIYQTPRYLVIGTGKKITLECSQTMGHDKMYWYQQDPGMELHLIHYSYGVNSTEKGDLSSESTVSRIRTEHFPLTLESARPSHTSQYLCASSAPIVYLASWTTEAFFGQGTRLTVV.

The chain combines TRBV2 with TRBJ1-5, with 7 bases fitting TRBD1. In germline, CDR1 is SNHLY, CDR2 FYNNEI. J lost 0 bases, V lost 6 bases, and 2 bases had no gene match. The CDR3 totals 14 residues. The CDR3 sequence: CASRQGTSNQPQHF. In nucleotides, the CDR3 is TGTGCCAGCAGACAGGGGACTAGCAATCAGCCCCAGCATTTT.

This clonotype was seen only a few times. V gene TRBV7-2 combines with J gene TRBJ2-2; D remains unclear. The CDR3 spans 16 residues. Trimming left V 7 bases short and J 6 bases short, with 21 bases between. Germline CDR1 reads SGHTA; CDR2 reads FQGNSA. CDR3 in amino acids: CASTLYMRSDPGELFF. In DNA form, the CDR3 reads TGTGCCAGCACCTTGTACATGAGATCTGACCCCGGGGAGCTGTTTTTT. Together with reference TRBV7-2 and TRBJ2-2, the CDR3 gives the full variable domain: GAGVSQSPSNKVTEKGKDVELRCDPISGHTALYWYRQSLGQGLEFLIYFQGNSAPDKSGLPSDRFSAERTGGSVSTLTIQRTQQEDSAVYLCASTLYMRSDPGELFFGEGSRLTVL.

This clonotype has more than one count but fewer than ten. The genes are TRBV6-2 or TRBV6-3 and TRBJ2-1; 7 nucleotides line up with TRBD1. Gene TRBJ2-7 matches the end of the DNA better, so the J call may be wrong. CDR3 length: 14 amino acids. Per the germline V gene, CDR1 is MNHEY and CDR2 is SVGEGT. In DNA form, the CDR3 reads TGTGCCAGCAGGTACCGGGACAGTACCTACGAGCAGTACTTC. Translation gives CASRYRDSTYEQYF.

The chain has TRBV7-8 and TRBJ2-5; tentatively, D is TRBD1 (6 bases). The germline V gene encodes CDR1 SGHVS and CDR2 FQNEAQ. V lost 1 base to trimming and J lost 5 bases, with 14 bases between them. CDR3 size: 15 residues. CDR3 nucleotides: TGTGCCAGCAGCTTAGGGACAGCCCTAGGGGAGACCCAGTACTTC. Protein product: CASSLGTALGETQYF.

The chain carries TRBV28 and TRBJ2-3; TRBD2 aligns across 7 bases. The CDR3 has 13 residues. Germline V gene data show CDR1 as MDHEN and CDR2 as SYDVKM. CDR3 amino acids: CAHSAGSTDTQYF. The CDR3 DNA is TGTGCTCACTCAGCGGGATCCACAGATACGCAGTATTTT.

This chain connects TRBV28 to TRBJ2-7, with D unclear. Germline lookup yields CDR1 MDHEN and CDR2 SYDVKM. The CDR3 spans 12 residues. V gave up 3 bases and J gave up 10 bases, with 13 bases separating them. CDR3 coding DNA: TGTGCCAGCAGTTTGAATCCCGGGCACCAGTACTTC. Translation gives CASSLNPGHQYF. Based on the CDR3 plus reference TRBV28 and TRBJ2-7, the full variable domain is DVKVTQSSRYLVKRTGEKVFLECVQDMDHENMFWYRQDPGLGLRLIYFSYDVKMKEKGDIPEGYSVSREKKERFSLILESASTNQTSMYLCASSLNPGHQYFGPGTRLTVT.

The sample holds a few counts of this clonotype. The gene calls are TRBV6-1 and TRBJ2-7; TRBD1 agrees at 7 bases. V gave up 6 bases and J gave up 3 bases; unmatched junction bases: 5. This CDR3 comprises 13 residues. Germline loops: CDR1 MNHNS, CDR2 SASEGT. The CDR3 here is CASRQGQLYEQYF. CDR3 coding DNA: TGTGCCAGCAGACAGGGACAGCTCTACGAGCAGTACTTC.

This sequence joins TRBV5-8 and TRBJ2-4; D might be TRBD1 or TRBD2, each matching 5 bases. The CDR3 extends over 13 amino acids. The germline gives CDR1 SGHTS, CDR2 YDEGEE. V was clipped by 0 bases and J by 15 bases, with 16 bases between them. CDR3 amino acids: CASSLGGAQVRYF. Here the CDR3 DNA reads TGTGCCAGCAGCTTGGGAGGGGCGCAGGTTCGGTACTTC. Combining the CDR3 with reference TRBV5-8 and TRBJ2-4 gives the whole variable domain EAGVTQSPTHLIKTRGQQATLRCSPISGHTSVYWYQQALGLGLQFLLWYDEGEERNRGNFPPRFSGRQFPNYSSELNVNALELEDSALYLCASSLGGAQVRYFGAGTRLSVL.

J is TRBJ1-1 and V is TRBV5-6; D is undetermined. Trimming removed 6 bases at V and 5 bases at J, with 8 bases between. This CDR3 is built from 11 residues. The germline V gene has CDR1 SGHDT and CDR2 YYEEEE. The CDR3 DNA follows: TGTGCCAGCAACCGTGGTACTGAAGCTTTCTTT. Encoded protein: CASNRGTEAFF.

The V gene is TRBV21-1, the J gene TRBJ2-4. TRBV21-1 is designated a pseudogene. The CDR3 extends over 16 amino acids. The CDR3 nucleotides read TGTGCCAGCAGCAAAGTGGTTCAGTTCGGCAAAAACATTCAGTACTTC. Translating gives CASSKVVQFGKNIQYF.

This clonotype came up a few times. This rearrangement joins TRBV9 to TRBJ1-1, with TRBD1 matching over 8 bases. The CDR3 extends over 13 amino acids. Germline values: CDR1 SGDLS, CDR2 YYNGEE. J gave up 5 bases and V 4 bases, and 4 bases lay outside the gene matches. The CDR3 here is CASSTGQATEAFF. CDR3 DNA sequence: TGTGCCAGCAGCACGGGACAGGCTACTGAAGCTTTCTTT.

This clonotype has a single count. V usage is TRBV18 and J usage is TRBJ1-1; D might be TRBD1 (6 bases). V dropped 1 base and J dropped 1 base, with 13 bases sitting between them. Germline loops: CDR1 KGHSH, CDR2 LQKENI. The CDR3 has 16 amino acids. The DNA of the CDR3 is TGTGCCAGCTCACCACTCGGGGGCCCGGGGAACACTGAAGCTTTCTTT. It codes for CASSPLGGPGNTEAFF. Combining the CDR3 with reference TRBV18 and TRBJ1-1 gives the whole variable domain NAGVMQNPRHLVRRRGQEARLRCSPMKGHSHVYWYRQLPEEGLKFMVYLQKENIIDESGMPKERFSAEFPKEGPSILRIQQVVRGDSAAYFCASSPLGGPGNTEAFFGQGTRLTVV.

The V gene is TRBV19, the J gene TRBJ1-5, with D tentatively TRBD1 (5 bases). Germline V gene lookup returns CDR1 LNHDA and CDR2 SQIVND (reference sequence). The CDR3 consists of 13 residues. The V end lost 7 bases, the J end lost 0 bases, and 7 bases lay between the germline ends. CDR3 in DNA: TGTGCCAGTAAGGACAATAGCAATCAGCCCCAGCATTTT. It encodes CASKDNSNQPQHF.

The rearrangement links TRBV7-3 to TRBJ2-6; 8 bases map to TRBD1. V dropped 4 bases and J dropped 0; count of bases not matched to a gene: 11. The CDR3 runs to 19 residues. Per the germline V gene, CDR1 is SGHTA and CDR2 is FQGTGA. The chain's CDR3 is CASSSRGPGGASGANVLTF. The CDR3 nucleotides are TGTGCCAGCAGCTCCAGAGGCCCAGGGGGCGCCTCTGGGGCCAACGTCCTGACTTTC.

This chain joins TRBV28 and TRBJ1-5, with D possibly being TRBD1 (6 bases). Germline V gene lookup returns CDR1 MDHEN and CDR2 SYDVKM. V was trimmed by 6 bases and J by 2 bases, leaving 14 bases between them. The CDR3 has 15 residues. CDR3 sequence (DNA): TGTGCCAGCAGACAACAGGGACACGGCAATCAGCCCCAGCATTTT. Amino acids: CASRQQGHGNQPQHF.

This rearrangement joins TRBV7-3 to TRBJ2-2; 7 nucleotides line up with TRBD2. CDR3 size: 16 residues. CDR1 is SGHTA and CDR2 is FQGTGA in the germline V gene. Unmatched junction bases numbered 6, after V lost 1 base and J lost 4 bases. CDR3 sequence reads: CASSLNGAGITGELFF. The CDR3 DNA sequence: TGTGCCAGCAGCTTAAACGGAGCGGGGATCACCGGGGAGCTGTTTTTT. The full variable domain, in which reference TRBV7-3 and TRBJ2-2 provide the parts outside the CDR3, is GAGVSQTPSNKVTEKGKYVELRCDPISGHTALYWYRQSLGQGPEFLIYFQGTGAADDSGLPNDRFFAVRPEGSVSTLKIQRTERGDSAVYLCASSLNGAGITGELFFGEGSRLTVL.

V is TRBV7-9 and J is TRBJ1-1; 9 bases line up with TRBD1. Germline CDR1 is SEHNR and CDR2 is FQNEAQ (reference sequence). This CDR3 comprises 15 residues. The trim removed 5 bases at V and 5 bases at J, leaving 9 bases unmatched. CDR3: CASSPPGTGRTEAFF. In nucleotides, the CDR3 is TGTGCCAGCAGCCCCCCCGGGACAGGGCGGACTGAAGCTTTCTTT.

The chain joins TRBV20-1 to TRBJ1-1; D is perhaps TRBD1 (5 bases). Germline V CDR1 and CDR2: DFQATT, SNEGSKA (reference sequence). This CDR3 region has 16 residues. Between the trimmed V and J ends, which lost 3 bases and 1 base, there was a span of 18 bases. The CDR3 loop is CSARRGLTGRNTEAFF. The CDR3, as DNA: TGCAGTGCTAGGCGGGGCCTGACGGGCCGGAACACTGAAGCTTTCTTT.

V gene TRBV20-1 combines with J gene TRBJ1-6, with 7 bases lining up with TRBD1. V trimming: 3 bases; J trimming: 10 bases; junction bases outside the gene matches: 9. The CDR3 has 14 residues. Per the germline V gene, CDR1 is DFQATT and CDR2 is SNEGSKA (reference sequence). Here the CDR3 reads CSASRQGMSSPLHF. Here the CDR3 DNA reads TGCAGTGCTAGCCGACAGGGAATGAGCTCACCCCTCCACTTT.

This clonotype was recorded a few times. The genes are TRBV6-2 or TRBV6-3 and TRBJ1-1; D not certain. Trimming removed 0 bases from V and 1 base from J, with 3 bases in between. CDR3 length: 13 amino acids. CDR1 MNHEY and CDR2 SVGEGT come from the germline V gene. CDR3 nucleotide sequence: TGTGCCAGCAGTTACTCCGAGAACACTGAAGCTTTCTTT. Amino acids: CASSYSENTEAFF.